Listed below are T cell receptor beta chains from one sample, sequenced in a study of cytomegalovirus exposure and HLA in healthy donors. Profiling relied on immunoSEQ multiplex PCR, and the TCRdb table lists in-frame clones only, not all of them. The sample has around 140,000 clones, roughly 78% seen once. Sequencing input: PBMCs. The receptors derive from a man aged 50 to 60 in good health and CMV-seropositive. Each CDR3 is given with its conserved first and last residue. The order of the fields is V gene, D gene, clone size, J gene, CDR3 DNA, CDR3 protein. A D gene is named only where the DNA matches it firmly. Size is omitted from some rows. Given values are once, few, many or a class for expanded clones.

TRBV7-3	TRBD2	NA	TRBJ2-1	TGTGCCAGCAGCATCACCGGGACTAGCGGCCAGGAGCAGTTCTTC	CASSITGTSGQEQFF
TRBV5-1	NA	NA	TRBJ2-3	TGCGCCAGCAGCTTGGACGGGGGAGCCGACACAGATACGCAGTATTTT	CASSLDGGADTDTQYF
TRBV27	TRBD1	NA	TRBJ2-7	TGTGCCAGCAGTGTGGGACAGGCCTACGAGCAGTACTTC	CASSVGQAYEQYF
TRBV27	NA	NA	TRBJ1-1	TGTGCCACCCGAGGGGGAAATACTGAAGCTTTCTTT	CATRGGNTEAFF
TRBV9	NA	NA	TRBJ2-5	TGTGCCAGCAGCGTAGGGGTGGGAGCAAGGTACCAAGAGACCCAGTACTTC	CASSVGVGARYQETQYF
TRBV9	NA	NA	TRBJ1-2	TGTGCCAGCAGCGTAGCAGGGGCTAACTATGGCTACACCTTC	CASSVAGANYGYTF
TRBV18	TRBD1	few	TRBJ2-7	TGTGCCAGCTCACCAACCGGACAGGTCTCCTACGAGCAGTACTTC	CASSPTGQVSYEQYF
TRBV27	NA	once	TRBJ1-5	TGTGCCAGCAGTTTATCGGGAGGGGGGGGGTATCAGCCCCAGCATTTT	CASSLSGGGGYQPQHF
TRBV19	NA	NA	TRBJ2-4	TGTGCCAGTAGTTCACCGGGAGACAAAAACATTCAGTACTTC	CASSSPGDKNIQYF
TRBV6-1	NA	NA	TRBJ1-4	TGTGCCAGCAGTGAAGTTAGAAGTATGAATGAAAAACTGTTTTTT	CASSEVRSMNEKLFF
TRBV5-4	TRBD1	NA	TRBJ2-1	TGTGCCAGCAGCTTGTGGACAGGGGTGGACAATGAGCAGTTCTTC	CASSLWTGVDNEQFF
TRBV15	NA	NA	TRBJ2-1	TGTGCCACCAGATCCGGGTTCGGCAATGAGCAGTTCTTC	CATRSGFGNEQFF
TRBV29-1	NA	NA	TRBJ2-3	TGCAGCGTTGTCAGGGATACGCAGTATTTT	CSVVRDTQYF
TRBV7-3	TRBD2	NA	TRBJ2-5	TGTGCCAGCGGGAGGGAGACGGAAGGGACCCAGTACTTC	CASGRETEGTQYF
TRBV4-1	TRBD1	NA	TRBJ1-2	TGCGCCAGCAGCTCGGGACAGAACTATGGCTACACCTTC	CASSSGQNYGYTF
TRBV19	TRBD2	few	TRBJ2-5	TGTGCCAGTAGTATCGGGACTAGCAGACAAGAGACCCAGTACTTC	CASSIGTSRQETQYF
TRBV6-5	TRBD1	few	TRBJ2-2	TGTGCCAGCAGACCGGACAGGGGGCAAACCGGGGAGCTGTTTTTT	CASRPDRGQTGELFF
TRBV7-2	TRBD2	NA	TRBJ2-5	TGTGCCAGCAGCGTAGCGGGGGGGCAGTACCAAGAGACCCAGTACTTC	CASSVAGGQYQETQYF